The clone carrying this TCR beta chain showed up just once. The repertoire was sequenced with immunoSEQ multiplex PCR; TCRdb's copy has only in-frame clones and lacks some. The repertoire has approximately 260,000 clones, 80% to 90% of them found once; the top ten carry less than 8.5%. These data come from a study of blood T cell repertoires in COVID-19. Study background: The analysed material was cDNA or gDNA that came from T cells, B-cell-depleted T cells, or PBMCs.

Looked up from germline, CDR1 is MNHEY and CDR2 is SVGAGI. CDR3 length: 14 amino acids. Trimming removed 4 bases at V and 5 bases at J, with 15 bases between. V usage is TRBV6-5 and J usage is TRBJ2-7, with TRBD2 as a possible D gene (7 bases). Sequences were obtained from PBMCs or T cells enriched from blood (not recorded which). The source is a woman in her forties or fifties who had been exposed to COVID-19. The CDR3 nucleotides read TGTGCCAGCAGTTGGACAGCGGGGAACGACGAGCAGTACTTC. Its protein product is CASSWTAGNDEQYF.